This T cell receptor (beta chain) comes out of a study of vaccination and CD4 T cells after COVID-19. Time point reported: late sampling 161 to 241 days after vaccination in three convalescent patients. Treatment reported: approximately 9-day PBMC culture with coronavirus spike peptide pools or control peptides (ViraFEST assay). This clonotype was counted between two and nine times. No antigen is known for it. The assay that was used to sequence DNA from cultured CD4+ T cells was the Oncomine TCR Beta short-read assay. TCRdb processed the PCR reads anew with MiXCR; each CDR3 protein has one entry. The repertoire has around 15,000 distinct CDR3 sequences, roughly 44% of them found once; the top ten carry around 20%. V lost 0 bases, J lost 10 bases, and 13 bases stayed unmatched. CDR1 is LNHNV and CDR2 is YYDKDF in the germline V gene (reference sequence). CDR3 length: 18 amino acids.

Sequencing was performed on CD4+ T cells from blood, cultured in vitro, taken about 7 months after SARS-CoV-2 vaccination. This TCR was sampled from a human donor who had recovered from COVID-19. J is TRBJ2-1 and V is TRBV15; 12 positions match TRBD2. The CDR3 is CATSRDLPSGGVWGEQFF. In DNA form, the CDR3 reads TGTGCCACCAGCAGAGACCTCCCTAGCGGGGGGGTATGGGGAGAGCAGTTCTTC.